What follows are 22 T cell receptor beta chains derived from one specimen sequenced in a study of T cells in Graves' hyperthyroidism and ophthalmopathy (dated by TCRdb to between 2018 and 2021). Library construction relied on multiplex PCR. TCRdb shows the sequencer as Illumina HiSeq 2000. The TCR beta CDR3 regions were amplified from RNA transcripts. For the first round of RT-PCR on the TCR CDR3, the HTBI primer set was used together with the Qiagen OneStep RT-PCR kit. TCRdb trimmed public reads at Q25 via fastp, called clones via MiXCR and kept in-frame beta chains. Rows with one shared CDR3 protein collapse into an entry with the most common genes and DNA. The sample table records roughly 570,000 distinct CDR3 sequences; more than 45% of these occur just once. Jointly, the top ten make up 15% to 20% of the sample. Sequences were obtained from peripheral blood or thyroid tissue (not recorded which). The receptor source for this set is an adult woman with Graves' disease, either hyperthyroidism or ophthalmopathy (not recorded which).

The rearrangement uses TRBV29-1 and TRBJ2-5, with 7 bases matching TRBD1. CDR1 is SQVTM and CDR2 is ANQGSEA in the germline V gene. V lost 7 bases and J lost 2; bases outside the gene matches: 10. The CDR3 contains 14 residues. CDR3 amino acids: CSAAAGTAQETQYF. CDR3 in DNA: TGCAGCGCCGCCGCCGGGACAGCACAAGAGACCCAGTACTTC.

This clonotype was found a few times. This chain connects TRBV2 to TRBJ1-5; TRBD1 is a possible D gene (6 bases). Trimming removed 3 bases from V and 11 bases from J, with 20 bases in between. The CDR3 is made up of 15 amino acids. Germline loops: CDR1 SNHLY, CDR2 FYNNEI. The CDR3 DNA is TGTGCCAGCAGTGAGATGACAGGTGTGGATCTAACCCAGCATTTT. It translates to CASSEMTGVDLTQHF.

The chain couples TRBV10-3 to TRBJ2-1; no firm D call. Trimming removed 6 bases at V and 8 bases at J, with 8 bases between. CDR3 size: 11 residues. Germline loops: CDR1 ENHRY, CDR2 SYGVKD. CDR3 DNA: TGTGCCATCAGAACGAACGATGAGCAGTTCTTC. This sequence encodes CAIRTNDEQFF.

The table lists this clonotype with many counts. Germline is not matched at one junction end, which may reflect a read error. The chain carries TRBV5-1 and TRBJ1-2, with a tentative D call TRBD1 (6 bases). Germline V CDR1 and CDR2: SGHRS, YFSETQ. This CDR3 spans 13 amino acids. Here the CDR3 reads CASSKDSNFGYTF. CDR3 bases: TGCGCCAGCAGCAAGGACAGCAACTTTGGCTACACCTTC.

The genes are TRBV19 and TRBJ1-5; weak D call: TRBD1 (5 bases). Germline CDR1 is LNHDA and CDR2 is SQIVND (reference sequence). With 0 bases removed from V and 11 bases from J, the gap between germline ends came to 17 bases. The length of the CDR3 is 15 residues. The CDR3 DNA follows: TGTGCCAGTAGTATAGATAAAGGGGTTCGACAGACCCAGCATTTT. Protein: CASSIDKGVRQTQHF.

This clonotype has a count of ten or more. This chain joins TRBV11-2 and TRBJ2-7; D is uncertain. With 8 bases removed from V and 7 bases from J, the gap between germline ends came to 18 bases. The length of the CDR3 is 13 residues. Looked up from germline, CDR1 is SGHAT and CDR2 is FQNNGV. The CDR3 spells CASSWPLTMEQYF. CDR3 in DNA: TGTGCCAGCTCGTGGCCCCTAACTATGGAGCAGTACTTC.

V and J are TRBV5-6 and TRBJ1-6; 9 bases align to TRBD1. Germline V gives CDR1 SGHDT, CDR2 YYEEEE. The CDR3 has 17 residues. The V gene end was trimmed by 5 bases and the J gene end by 0 bases; junction bases not matched to a gene: 6. As DNA, the CDR3 is TGTGCCAGCAGACCCGGGACAGGGAGCTCCTATAATTCACCCCTCCACTTT. This gives the protein CASRPGTGSSYNSPLHF.

This clonotype occurred many times. The V call is TRBV5-1, the J call TRBJ2-5; 11 bases are a match to TRBD1. Trimming removed 3 bases from V and 5 bases from J; junction bases left unmatched: 6. CDR1 and CDR2 (germline): SGHRS, YFSETQ. The CDR3 length is 15 residues. Here the CDR3 reads CASSSGQGAMETQYF. The CDR3 region has the DNA TGCGCCAGCAGCTCAGGACAGGGGGCAATGGAGACCCAGTACTTC.

This chain links TRBV10-2 with TRBJ2-2; no reliable D call. The CDR3 covers 14 residues. Between the trimmed V and J ends, which lost 3 bases and 0 bases, there was a span of 5 bases. Germline-derived CDR1 and CDR2 are WSHSY and SAAADI. The CDR3 nucleotides are TGCGCCAGCAGTGATATGACGAACACCGGGGAGCTGTTTTTT. Residues: CASSDMTNTGELFF.

This clonotype showed up many times. V and J are TRBV7-2 and TRBJ1-2; no firm D call. Trimming took 2 bases from V and 11 from J, leaving 12 bases between them. The V gene's germline CDR1 is SGHTA and CDR2 FQGNSA. CDR3 length: 12 residues. In DNA, the CDR3 is TGTGCCAGCAGCTTACTAGAAGCGGAGTACACCTTC. It translates to CASSLLEAEYTF.

The CDR3 region is CASSPFPGQGTPLHF. The CDR3, as DNA: TGTGCCAGCAGTCCATTTCCGGGACAGGGGACACCCCTCCACTTT. The gene calls are TRBV7-9 and TRBJ1-6; 10 bases map to TRBD1. The CDR3 is made up of 15 amino acids. After removal of 6 bases from V and 11 bases from J, the junction contained 10 bases not matched to a gene. CDR1 is SEHNR and CDR2 is FQNEAQ in the germline V gene (reference sequence).

The chain links TRBV5-1 to TRBJ2-1, with TRBD2 as a possible D gene (6 bases). The CDR3 runs 13 residues. V was clipped by 2 bases and J by 6 bases, with 9 bases between them. Germline V lookup: CDR1 SGHRS, CDR2 YFSETQ. CDR3 DNA sequence: TGCGCCAGCAGCTTCGGGGACTTCAATGAGCAGTTCTTC. This sequence encodes CASSFGDFNEQFF.

In its sample, this clonotype was seen many times. V usage is TRBV4-1 and J usage is TRBJ1-5, with D unclear. Trimming shortened V by 1 base and J by 7 bases, and 14 bases separated the two germline ends. The germline CDR1 and CDR2 sequences are MGHRA and YSYEKL. This CDR3 has 15 residues. As DNA, the CDR3 is TGCGCCAGCAGCCAAGTCCCCTGGCGCAGACAGCCCCAGCATTTT. It is translated as CASSQVPWRRQPQHF.

This clonotype was picked up many times. This sequence joins TRBV6-1 and TRBJ1-2, with D perhaps matching TRBD1 (5 bases). Germline CDR1 is MNHNS and CDR2 is SASEGT. The V gene lost 6 bases and the J gene lost 4 bases, with 18 bases spanning the gap. The CDR3 consists of 15 residues. The CDR3: CASRDRADAAYGYTF. The CDR3 DNA sequence: TGTGCCAGCAGAGACAGAGCCGACGCTGCCTATGGCTACACCTTC.

This chain uses TRBV2 with TRBJ2-7; TRBD1 agrees at 10 bases. V was clipped by 7 bases and J by 2 bases; unmatched bases: 5. The CDR3 runs to 14 residues. Per germline, CDR1 SNHLY and CDR2 FYNNEI. Here the CDR3 reads CASTTTGGPYEQYF. For the CDR3, the DNA is TGTGCCAGCACCACGACAGGGGGCCCCTACGAGCAGTACTTC.

This clonotype was observed at least ten times. This chain links TRBV24-1 with TRBJ2-6, with no clear D. Germline CDR1 KGHDR, CDR2 SFDVKD. The germline V and J ends were trimmed by 12 bases and 3 bases, with 11 bases remaining between them. The CDR3 length is 13 residues. CDR3 residues: CASSPNGANVLTF. The CDR3 coding sequence is TGTGCCTCCTCCCCTAATGGGGCCAACGTCCTGACTTTC.

The chain recombines TRBV2 with TRBJ1-1; 8 bases fit TRBD1. The germline CDR1 and CDR2 sequences are SNHLY and FYNNEI. CDR3 length: 15 residues. V trimming: 9 bases; J trimming: 3 bases; junction bases outside the gene matches: 12. This CDR3 reads CARGTVDRADTEAFF. For the CDR3, the DNA is TGTGCCAGAGGGACCGTGGACAGGGCGGACACTGAAGCTTTCTTT.

A remark on this clonotype: A read error may account for a junction end that differs from germline. The V gene is TRBV2, the J gene TRBJ1-1, with D unclear. CDR1 and CDR2 (germline): SNHLY, FYNNEI. The CDR3 sequence is 10 residues long. DNA of the CDR3: TGTGCCAGCATGAAAACTGAAGCTTTCTTT. Translating it yields CASMKTEAFF.

This clonotype was recorded at least ten times. V usage is TRBV5-6 and J usage is TRBJ2-7, with TRBD1 matching 10 bases. The CDR3 is made up of 15 amino acids. Germline V gene sequence: CDR1 SGHDT, CDR2 YYEEEE. Losses at the gene ends were 4 bases for V and 6 bases for J; bases not matched to a gene: 10. Written as DNA, the CDR3 is TGTGCCAGCAGCATATCCGGGACAGGGGACGGCGAGCAGTACTTC. Its protein is CASSISGTGDGEQYF.

V gene TRBV20-1 combines with J gene TRBJ2-7; the match to TRBD2 covers 14 bases. The germline gives CDR1 DFQATT, CDR2 SNEGSKA (reference sequence). V shed 6 bases and J 5 bases; nucleotides not matched to a gene: 12. CDR3 length equals 16 residues. The CDR3 here is CSAKGGTSGRKNEQYF. DNA for the CDR3: TGCAGTGCCAAGGGGGGGACTAGCGGGAGAAAAAACGAGCAGTACTTC.

This clonotype was seen repeatedly, ten times or more. The chain carries TRBV3-1 and TRBJ1-4, with 10 bases fitting TRBD1. The CDR3 has 15 residues. The germline gives CDR1 LGHDT, CDR2 YNNKEL (reference sequence). The junction had 6 bases not matched to a gene; V was cut back by 5 bases and J by 6 bases. The CDR3, as DNA: TGTGCCAGCAGCGATTGGACAGGGGGGTATGAAAAACTGTTTTTT. This translates into CASSDWTGGYEKLFF. The complete variable domain, with remaining parts taken from reference TRBV3-1 and TRBJ1-4, reads DTAVSQTPKYLVTQMGNDKSIKCEQNLGHDTMYWYKQDSKKFLKIMFSYNNKELIINETVPNRFSPKSPDKAHLNLHINSLELGDSAVYFCASSDWTGGYEKLFFGSGTQLSVL.

The chain recombines TRBV9 with TRBJ1-2, with D tentatively TRBD1 (5 bases). The ends were cut back, 0 bases at V and 3 bases at J, with 15 bases in the middle. CDR1 and CDR2 from the germline V gene are SGDLS and YYNGEE. The CDR3 covers 16 residues. CDR3 nucleotide sequence: TGTGCCAGCAGCGTAGGTCATACGGGGCTTGACTATGGCTACACCTTC. Translation: CASSVGHTGLDYGYTF. Based on the CDR3 plus reference TRBV9 and TRBJ1-2, the full variable domain is DSGVTQTPKHLITATGQRVTLRCSPRSGDLSVYWYQQSLDQGLQFLIQYYNGEERAKGNILERFSAQQFPDLHSELNLSSLELGDSALYFCASSVGHTGLDYGYTFGSGTRLTVV.